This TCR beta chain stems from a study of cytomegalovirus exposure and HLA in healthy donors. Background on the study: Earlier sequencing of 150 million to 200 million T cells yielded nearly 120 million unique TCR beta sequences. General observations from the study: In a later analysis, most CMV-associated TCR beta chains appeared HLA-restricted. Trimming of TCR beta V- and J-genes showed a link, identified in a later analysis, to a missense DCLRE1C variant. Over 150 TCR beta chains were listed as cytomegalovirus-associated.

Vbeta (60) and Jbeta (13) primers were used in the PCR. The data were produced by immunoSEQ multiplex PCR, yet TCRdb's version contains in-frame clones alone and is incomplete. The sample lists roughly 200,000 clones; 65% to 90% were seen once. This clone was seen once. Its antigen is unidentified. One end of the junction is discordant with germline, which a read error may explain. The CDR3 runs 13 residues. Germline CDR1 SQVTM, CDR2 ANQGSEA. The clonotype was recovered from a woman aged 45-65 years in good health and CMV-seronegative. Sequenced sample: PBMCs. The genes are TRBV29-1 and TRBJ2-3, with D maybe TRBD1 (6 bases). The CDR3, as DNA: TGCAGCGTCGAAGTGGGGGCCGCAGATACGCAGTATTTT. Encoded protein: CSVEVGAADTQYF.